These 15 T cell receptor beta chains share one sample of origin, sequenced in a study of blood T cell repertoires in COVID-19. Repertoires were generated with immunoSEQ multiplex PCR, while TCRdb's copy carries only in-frame clones and drops some. The sample includes some 31,000 clones, almost 80% of them seen just once. The specimen was peripheral blood. The receptors were sampled from a woman aged 55-69 years with acute or convalescent COVID-19.

This clone was counted a few times. The J gene is TRBJ1-5, the V gene TRBV5-6; TRBD1 might be the D (6 bases). The V end was cut by 2 bases, the J end by 5 bases, with 11 bases between. The CDR3 has 14 residues. Germline loops: CDR1 SGHDT, CDR2 YYEEEE. CDR3 nucleotide sequence: TGTGCCAGCAGCTTAATGGCAGGGGATCAGCCCCAGCATTTT. Translating gives CASSLMAGDQPQHF.

The chain carries TRBV19 and TRBJ2-1, with D possibly TRBD2 on 5 matching bases. The CDR3 consists of 15 residues. V lost 3 bases and J lost 6, with 15 bases in between. The germline V gene encodes CDR1 LNHDA and CDR2 SQIVND (reference sequence). The CDR3 DNA follows: TGTGCCAGTAGTATGCAGTCGGGGTTCCTCAATGAGCAGTTCTTC. Protein: CASSMQSGFLNEQFF. Complete variable domain (other parts from reference TRBV19 and TRBJ2-1): DGGITQSPKYLFRKEGQNVTLSCEQNLNHDAMYWYRQDPGQGLRLIYYSQIVNDFQKGDIAEGYSVSREKKESFPLTVTSAQKNPTAFYLCASSMQSGFLNEQFFGPGTRLTVL.

This clone was seen only once. V is TRBV29-1 and J is TRBJ1-2; D is perhaps TRBD1 (5 bases). Germline values: CDR1 SQVTM, CDR2 ANQGSEA. The CDR3 loop spans 14 amino acids. The V and J ends lost 7 bases and 7 bases respectively, with 22 bases between them. The CDR3 nucleotides read TGCAGCGCTGGTTACGACAGCCTGGGAGGTGGCTACACCTTC. It specifies CSAGYDSLGGGYTF.

The J gene is TRBJ1-5, the V gene TRBV27; 8 bases agree with TRBD1. V lost 8 bases to trimming and J lost 6 bases; unmatched junction nucleotides: 12. There are 15 residues in the CDR3. CDR1 and CDR2 from the germline V gene are MNHEY and SMNVEV (reference sequence). The CDR3: CASSPLGRGLQPQHF. The CDR3 DNA reads as TGTGCCAGCTCCCCCTTGGGCAGGGGGCTTCAGCCCCAGCATTTT.

This clone was observed once. The chain carries TRBV2 and TRBJ1-4, with D possibly being TRBD1 (6 bases). Germline V lookup: CDR1 SNHLY, CDR2 FYNNEI. V was clipped by 6 bases and J by 0 bases, with 11 bases between them. The CDR3 runs 15 residues. CDR3 amino acids: CASRPTGATNEKLFF. CDR3 nucleotide sequence: TGTGCCAGCAGGCCGACAGGTGCAACTAATGAAAAACTGTTTTTT.

The CDR3 DNA is TGTGCCAGCAGCTTTCCAGGGGAACAGCCCCAGCATTTT. Translating it yields CASSFPGEQPQHF. The chain carries TRBV7-9 and TRBJ1-5; the D gene is possibly TRBD1 (6 bases). Germline-derived CDR1 and CDR2 are SEHNR and FQNEAQ (reference sequence). This CDR3 comprises 13 residues. Deletions cut 3 bases from V and 7 bases from J, with 10 bases between.

The V and J genes are TRBV3-1 (or the pseudogene TRBV3-2) and TRBJ1-5; D perhaps matches TRBD1 (5 bases). This CDR3 is built from 15 residues. CDR1 is LGHDT and CDR2 is YNNKEL in the germline V gene (reference sequence). V lost 4 bases and J lost 3, with 13 bases in between. CDR3 DNA: TGTGCCAGCAGCCGCCGTTCGGGGGACAATCAGCCCCAGCATTTT. This translates into CASSRRSGDNQPQHF.

The CDR3 is CASSLGTSGGSSYEQYF. Written as DNA, the CDR3 is TGTGCCAGCTCACTCGGGACTAGCGGGGGTTCCTCCTACGAGCAGTACTTC. This sequence joins TRBV18 and TRBJ2-7, with 14 bases lining up with TRBD2. Per germline, CDR1 KGHSH and CDR2 LQKENI. This CDR3 is built from 17 residues. V dropped 4 bases and J dropped 0; count of bases not matched to a gene: 5.

This chain connects TRBV5-1 to TRBJ2-7, with a tentative D call TRBD1 (6 bases). V shed 6 bases and J shed 2 bases, with 15 bases lying between them. CDR3 size: 14 residues. Per germline, CDR1 SGHRS and CDR2 YFSETQ. DNA of the CDR3: TGCGCCAGCAACCCGGCAGGGGACACCTACGAGCAGTACTTC. It yields the protein CASNPAGDTYEQYF.

This chain links TRBV5-4 with TRBJ1-3, with 8 nucleotides matching TRBD1. This CDR3 spans 15 amino acids. Losses at the gene ends were 2 bases for V and 3 bases for J; bases not matched to a gene: 4. Germline V CDR1 and CDR2: SGHNT, YYREEE (reference sequence). The chain's CDR3 is CASSFQGADGNTIYF. The CDR3 nucleotides read TGTGCCAGCAGCTTTCAGGGGGCTGATGGAAACACCATATATTTT.

This chain joins TRBV28 and TRBJ1-1; D call uncertain. Germline V gene lookup returns CDR1 MDHEN and CDR2 SYDVKM. Trimming pared 3 bases from V and 4 bases from J, leaving 6 bases between. This CDR3 region has 12 residues. The CDR3 DNA follows: TGTGCCAGCAGTTTTCTACCCACTGAAGCTTTCTTT. Protein product: CASSFLPTEAFF.

This clone was counted a single time. This chain joins TRBV7-9 and TRBJ2-7; D is ambiguous. V dropped 3 bases and J dropped 0 bases, with 6 bases sitting between them. The V gene's germline CDR1 is SEHNR and CDR2 FQNEAQ (reference sequence). The CDR3 sequence is 13 residues long. The CDR3 protein is CASSLSYSYEQYF. The CDR3 DNA reads TGTGCCAGCAGCTTGAGCTACTCCTACGAGCAGTACTTC. Full variable domain (outside the CDR3, taken from reference TRBV7-9 and TRBJ2-7): DTGVSQNPRHKITKRGQNVTFRCDPISEHNRLYWYRQTLGQGPEFLTYFQNEAQLEKSRLLSDRFSAERPKGSFSTLEIQRTEQGDSAMYLCASSLSYSYEQYFGPGTRLTVT.

This sequence joins TRBV28 and TRBJ2-7; 10 nucleotides align to TRBD2. The CDR3 covers 16 residues. In germline, CDR1 is MDHEN, CDR2 SYDVKM. V shed 6 bases and J 4 bases; nucleotides not matched to a gene: 12. The CDR3 sequence is CASSPSGGVKRYEQYF. CDR3 sequence (DNA): TGTGCCAGCAGCCCGAGCGGGGGGGTGAAAAGATACGAGCAGTACTTC.

This sequence joins TRBV27 and TRBJ1-1; unclear D gene. The CDR3 runs 16 residues. In germline, CDR1 is MNHEY, CDR2 SMNVEV (reference sequence). Trimming removed 4 bases at V and 0 bases at J, with 15 bases between. The DNA for the CDR3 is TGTGCCAGCAGTTCGGCCGGGTTCCGAATGAACACTGAAGCTTTCTTT. Its translation is CASSSAGFRMNTEAFF.

V is TRBV2 and J is TRBJ2-7; D may be TRBD2 (5 bases). The CDR3 sequence is 13 residues long. Germline loops: CDR1 SNHLY, CDR2 FYNNEI. Trimming cost V 8 bases and J 4 bases, with 15 bases left between them. The CDR3: CASGWTPGYEQYF. CDR3 DNA sequence: TGTGCCAGCGGGTGGACTCCTGGATACGAGCAGTACTTC.